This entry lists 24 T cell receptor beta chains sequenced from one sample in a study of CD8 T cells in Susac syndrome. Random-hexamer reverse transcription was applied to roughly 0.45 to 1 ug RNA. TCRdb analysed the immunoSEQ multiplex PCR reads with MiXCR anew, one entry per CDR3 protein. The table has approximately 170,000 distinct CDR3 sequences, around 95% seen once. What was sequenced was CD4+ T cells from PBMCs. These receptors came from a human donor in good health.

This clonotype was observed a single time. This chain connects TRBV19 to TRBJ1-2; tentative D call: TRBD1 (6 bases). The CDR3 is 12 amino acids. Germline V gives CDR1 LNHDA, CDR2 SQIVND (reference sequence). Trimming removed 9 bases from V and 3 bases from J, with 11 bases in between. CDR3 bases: TGTGCCAGCGGGGGGCATTACTATGGCTACACCTTC. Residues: CASGGHYYGYTF.

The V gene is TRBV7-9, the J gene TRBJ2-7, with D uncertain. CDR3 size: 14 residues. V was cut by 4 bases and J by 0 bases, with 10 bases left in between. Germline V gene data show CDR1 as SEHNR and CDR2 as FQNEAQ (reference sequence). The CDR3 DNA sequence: TGTGCCAGCAGCTCACTGGGCAGCTCCTACGAGCAGTACTTC. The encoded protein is CASSSLGSSYEQYF.

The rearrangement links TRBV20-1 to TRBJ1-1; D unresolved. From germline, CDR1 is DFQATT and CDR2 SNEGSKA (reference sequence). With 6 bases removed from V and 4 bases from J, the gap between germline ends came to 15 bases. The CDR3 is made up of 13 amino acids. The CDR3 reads CSARTEKGTEAFF. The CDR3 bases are TGCAGTGCAAGGACCGAAAAGGGCACTGAAGCTTTCTTT.

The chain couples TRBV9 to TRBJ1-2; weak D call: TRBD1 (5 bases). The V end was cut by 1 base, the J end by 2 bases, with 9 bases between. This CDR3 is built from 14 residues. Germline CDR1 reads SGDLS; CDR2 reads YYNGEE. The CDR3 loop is CASSVNQGNYGYTF. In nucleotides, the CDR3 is TGTGCCAGCAGCGTAAATCAGGGAAACTATGGCTACACCTTC.

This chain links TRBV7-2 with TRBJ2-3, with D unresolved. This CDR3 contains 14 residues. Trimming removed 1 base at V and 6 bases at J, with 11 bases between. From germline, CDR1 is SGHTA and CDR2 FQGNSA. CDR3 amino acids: CASSLEAGRDTQYF. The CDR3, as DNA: TGTGCCAGCAGCTTAGAGGCCGGCAGGGATACGCAGTATTTT.

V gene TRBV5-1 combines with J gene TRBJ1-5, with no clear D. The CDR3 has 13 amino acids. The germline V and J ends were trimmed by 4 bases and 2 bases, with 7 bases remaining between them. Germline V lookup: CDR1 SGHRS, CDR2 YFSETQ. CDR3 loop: CASSLFGNQPQHF. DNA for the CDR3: TGCGCCAGCAGCCTGTTTGGCAATCAGCCCCAGCATTTT.

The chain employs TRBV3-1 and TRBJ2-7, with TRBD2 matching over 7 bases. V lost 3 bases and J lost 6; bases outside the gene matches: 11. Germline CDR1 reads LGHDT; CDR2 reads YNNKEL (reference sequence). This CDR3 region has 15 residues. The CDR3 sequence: CASSHTGTKGREQYF. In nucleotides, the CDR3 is TGTGCCAGCAGCCATACCGGGACTAAGGGCCGCGAGCAGTACTTC.

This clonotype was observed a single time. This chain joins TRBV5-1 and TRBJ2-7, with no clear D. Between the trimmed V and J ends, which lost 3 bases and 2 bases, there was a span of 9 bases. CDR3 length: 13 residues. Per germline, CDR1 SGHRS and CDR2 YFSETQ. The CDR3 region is CASSSEPAYEQYF. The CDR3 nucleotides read TGCGCCAGCAGCTCGGAACCAGCCTACGAGCAGTACTTC.

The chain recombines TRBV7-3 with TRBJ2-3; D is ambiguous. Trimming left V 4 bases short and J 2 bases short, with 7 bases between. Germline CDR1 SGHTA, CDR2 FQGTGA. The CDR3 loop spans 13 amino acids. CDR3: CASSSRYTDTQYF. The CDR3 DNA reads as TGTGCCAGCAGCTCCCGATACACAGATACGCAGTATTTT.

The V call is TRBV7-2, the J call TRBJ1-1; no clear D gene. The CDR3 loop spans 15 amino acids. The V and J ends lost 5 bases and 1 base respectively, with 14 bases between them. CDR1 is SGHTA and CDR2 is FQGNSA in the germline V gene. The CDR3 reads CASSPRRAGNTEAFF. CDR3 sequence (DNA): TGTGCCAGCAGCCCCCGGCGGGCCGGGAACACTGAAGCTTTCTTT. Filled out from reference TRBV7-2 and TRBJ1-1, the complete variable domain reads GAGVSQSPSNKVTEKGKDVELRCDPISGHTALYWYRQSLGQGLEFLIYFQGNSAPDKSGLPSDRFSAERTGGSVSTLTIQRTQQEDSAVYLCASSPRRAGNTEAFFGQGTRLTVV.

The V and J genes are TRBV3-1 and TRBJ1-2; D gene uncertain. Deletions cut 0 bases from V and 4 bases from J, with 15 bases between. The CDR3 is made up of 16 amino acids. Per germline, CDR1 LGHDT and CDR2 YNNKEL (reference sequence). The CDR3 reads CASSQEYPGGPYGYTF. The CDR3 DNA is TGTGCCAGCAGCCAAGAGTATCCAGGCGGCCCCTATGGCTACACCTTC.

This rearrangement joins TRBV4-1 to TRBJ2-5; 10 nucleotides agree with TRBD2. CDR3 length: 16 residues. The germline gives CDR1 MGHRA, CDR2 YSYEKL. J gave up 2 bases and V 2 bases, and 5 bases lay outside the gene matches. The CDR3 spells CASSQWGSGGQETQYF. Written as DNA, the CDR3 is TGCGCCAGCAGCCAATGGGGTAGCGGGGGGCAAGAGACCCAGTACTTC.

The CDR3 coding sequence is TGTGCCAGCAGCACGGGACGGCTCTATGGCTACACCTTC. Its translation is CASSTGRLYGYTF. The rearrangement joins TRBV5-4 to TRBJ1-2; D might be TRBD1 (5 bases). This CDR3 region has 13 residues. Per the germline V gene, CDR1 is SGHNT and CDR2 is YYREEE (reference sequence). Trimming shortened V by 4 bases and J by 4 bases, and 11 bases separated the two germline ends. The full variable domain, completed using reference TRBV5-4 and TRBJ1-2, is ETGVTQSPTHLIKTRGQQVTLRCSSQSGHNTVSWYQQALGQGPQFIFQYYREEENGRGNFPPRFSGLQFPNYSSELNVNALELDDSALYLCASSTGRLYGYTFGSGTRLTVV.

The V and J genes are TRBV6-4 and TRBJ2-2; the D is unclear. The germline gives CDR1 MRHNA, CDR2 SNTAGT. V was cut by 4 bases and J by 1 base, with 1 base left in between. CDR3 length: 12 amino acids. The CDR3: CASSGNTGELFF. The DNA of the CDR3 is TGTGCCAGCAGTGGGAACACCGGGGAGCTGTTTTTT.

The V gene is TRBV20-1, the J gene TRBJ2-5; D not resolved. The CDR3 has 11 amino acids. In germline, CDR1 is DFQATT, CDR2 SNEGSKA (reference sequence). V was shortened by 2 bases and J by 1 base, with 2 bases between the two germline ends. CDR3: CSARLQETQYF. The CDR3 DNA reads TGCAGTGCTAGACTCCAAGAGACCCAGTACTTC.

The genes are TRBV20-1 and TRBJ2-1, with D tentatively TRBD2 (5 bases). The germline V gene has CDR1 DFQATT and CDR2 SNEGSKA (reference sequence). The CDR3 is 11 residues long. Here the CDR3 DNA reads TGCACCGGCGGAGGAAACGATGAGCAGTTCTTC. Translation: CTGGGNDEQFF.

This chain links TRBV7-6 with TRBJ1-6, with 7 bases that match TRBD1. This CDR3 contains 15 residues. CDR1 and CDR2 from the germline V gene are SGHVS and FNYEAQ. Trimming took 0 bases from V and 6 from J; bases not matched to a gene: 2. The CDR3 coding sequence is TGTGCCAGCAGCTTAGCACAGGGGACTAATTCACCCCTCCACTTT. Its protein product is CASSLAQGTNSPLHF.

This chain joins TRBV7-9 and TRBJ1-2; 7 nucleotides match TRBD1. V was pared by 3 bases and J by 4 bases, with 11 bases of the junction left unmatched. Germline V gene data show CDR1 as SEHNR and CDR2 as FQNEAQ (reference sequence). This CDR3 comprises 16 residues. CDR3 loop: CASSFGQVGASYGYTF. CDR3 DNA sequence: TGTGCCAGCAGCTTCGGACAGGTTGGGGCTAGCTATGGCTACACCTTC.

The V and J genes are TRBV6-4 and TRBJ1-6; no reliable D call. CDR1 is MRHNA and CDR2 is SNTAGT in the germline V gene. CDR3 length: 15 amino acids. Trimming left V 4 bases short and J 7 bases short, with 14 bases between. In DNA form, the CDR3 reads TGTGCCAGCAGTGTTGAGCCAGCCAAGAATTCACCCCTCCACTTT. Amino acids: CASSVEPAKNSPLHF.

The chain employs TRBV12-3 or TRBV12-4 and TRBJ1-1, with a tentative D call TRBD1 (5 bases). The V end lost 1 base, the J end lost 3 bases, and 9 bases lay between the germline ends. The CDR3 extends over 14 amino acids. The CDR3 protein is CASSLEGGDTEAFF. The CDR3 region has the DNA TGTGCCAGCAGTTTAGAGGGAGGGGACACTGAAGCTTTCTTT.

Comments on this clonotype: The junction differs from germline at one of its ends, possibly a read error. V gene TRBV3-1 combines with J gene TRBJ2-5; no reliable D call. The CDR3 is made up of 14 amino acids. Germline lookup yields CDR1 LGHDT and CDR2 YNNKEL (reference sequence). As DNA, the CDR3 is TGTGCCAGCAGCAAAGACACTATCCAAGAGACCCAGTACTTC. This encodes CASSKDTIQETQYF.

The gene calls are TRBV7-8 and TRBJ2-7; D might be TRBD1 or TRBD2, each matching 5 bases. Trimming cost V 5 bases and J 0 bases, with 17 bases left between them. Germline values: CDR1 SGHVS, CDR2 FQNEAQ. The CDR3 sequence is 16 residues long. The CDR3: CASSRPRDRSSYEQYF. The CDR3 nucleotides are TGTGCCAGCAGCCGACCCCGGGACCGGAGCTCCTACGAGCAGTACTTC.

CDR3 in DNA: TGCAGTGCCGGGGGGCCCTCGGAGACCCAGTACTTC. Encoded protein: CSAGGPSETQYF. V is TRBV20-1 and J is TRBJ2-5; TRBD2 is a possible D gene (7 bases). Germline lookup yields CDR1 DFQATT and CDR2 SNEGSKA (reference sequence). Trimming took 6 bases from V and 5 from J, leaving 13 bases between them. The CDR3 is 12 amino acids.

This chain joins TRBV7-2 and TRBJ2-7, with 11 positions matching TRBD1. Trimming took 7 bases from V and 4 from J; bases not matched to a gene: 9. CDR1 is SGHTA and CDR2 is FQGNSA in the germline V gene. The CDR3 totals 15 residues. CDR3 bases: TGTGCCAGCATGCCGCAAGGGACAGGGGGTTACGAGCAGTACTTC. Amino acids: CASMPQGTGGYEQYF.